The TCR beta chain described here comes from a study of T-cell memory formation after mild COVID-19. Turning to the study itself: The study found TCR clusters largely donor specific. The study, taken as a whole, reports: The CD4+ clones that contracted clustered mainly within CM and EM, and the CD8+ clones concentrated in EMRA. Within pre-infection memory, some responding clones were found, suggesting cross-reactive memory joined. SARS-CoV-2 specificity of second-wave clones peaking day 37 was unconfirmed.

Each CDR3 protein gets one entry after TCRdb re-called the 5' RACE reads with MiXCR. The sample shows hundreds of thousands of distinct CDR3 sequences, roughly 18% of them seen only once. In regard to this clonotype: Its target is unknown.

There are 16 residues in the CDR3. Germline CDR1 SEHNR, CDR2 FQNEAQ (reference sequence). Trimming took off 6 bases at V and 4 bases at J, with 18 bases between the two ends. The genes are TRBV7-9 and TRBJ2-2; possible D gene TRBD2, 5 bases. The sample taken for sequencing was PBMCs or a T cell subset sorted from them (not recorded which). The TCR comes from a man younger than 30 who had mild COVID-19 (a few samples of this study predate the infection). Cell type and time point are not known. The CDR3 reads CASSYTPGGSTGELFF. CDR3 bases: TGTGCCAGCAGTTATACTCCAGGAGGTAGCACCGGGGAGCTGTTTTTT.